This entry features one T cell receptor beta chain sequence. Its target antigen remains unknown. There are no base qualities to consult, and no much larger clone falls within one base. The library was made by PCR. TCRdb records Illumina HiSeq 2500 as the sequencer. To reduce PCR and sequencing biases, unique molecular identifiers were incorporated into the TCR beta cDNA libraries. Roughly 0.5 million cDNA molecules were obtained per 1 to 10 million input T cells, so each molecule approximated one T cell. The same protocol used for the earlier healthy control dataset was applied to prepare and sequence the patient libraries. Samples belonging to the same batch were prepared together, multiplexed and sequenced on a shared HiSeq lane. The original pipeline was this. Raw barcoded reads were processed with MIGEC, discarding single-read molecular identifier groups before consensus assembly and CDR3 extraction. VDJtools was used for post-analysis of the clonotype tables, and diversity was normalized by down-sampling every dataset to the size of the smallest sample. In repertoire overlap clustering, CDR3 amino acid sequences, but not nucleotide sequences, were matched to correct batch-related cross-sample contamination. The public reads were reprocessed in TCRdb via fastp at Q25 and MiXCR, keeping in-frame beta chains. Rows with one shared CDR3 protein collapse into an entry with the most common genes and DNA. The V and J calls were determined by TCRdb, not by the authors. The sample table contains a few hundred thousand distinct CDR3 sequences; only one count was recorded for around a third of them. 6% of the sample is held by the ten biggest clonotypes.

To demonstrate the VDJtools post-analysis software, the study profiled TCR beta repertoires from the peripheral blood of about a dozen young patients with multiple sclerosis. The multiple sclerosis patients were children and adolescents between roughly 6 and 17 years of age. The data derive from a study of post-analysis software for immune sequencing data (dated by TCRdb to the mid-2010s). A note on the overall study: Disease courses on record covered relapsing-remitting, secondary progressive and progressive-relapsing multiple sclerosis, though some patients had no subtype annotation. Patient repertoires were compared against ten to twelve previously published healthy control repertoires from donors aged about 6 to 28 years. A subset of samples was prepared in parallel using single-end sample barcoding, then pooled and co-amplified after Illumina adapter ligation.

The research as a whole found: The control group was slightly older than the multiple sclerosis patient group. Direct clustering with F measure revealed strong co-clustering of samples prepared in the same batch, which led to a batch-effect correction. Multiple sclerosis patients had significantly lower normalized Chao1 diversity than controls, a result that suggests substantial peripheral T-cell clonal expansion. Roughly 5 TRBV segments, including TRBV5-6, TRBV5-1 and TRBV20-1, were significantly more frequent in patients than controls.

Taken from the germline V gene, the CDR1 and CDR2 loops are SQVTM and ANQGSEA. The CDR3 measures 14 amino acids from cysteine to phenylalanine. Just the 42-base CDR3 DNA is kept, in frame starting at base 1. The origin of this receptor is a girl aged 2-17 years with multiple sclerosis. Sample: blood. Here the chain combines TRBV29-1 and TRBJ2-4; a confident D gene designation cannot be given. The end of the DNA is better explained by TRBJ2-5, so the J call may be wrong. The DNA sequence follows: TGCAGCGTTGTGAATGAGGTCCGGCGTGAGACCCAGTACTTC. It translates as CSVVNEVRRETQYF.